This TCR beta chain was captured in a study of breast tumors, draining lymph nodes, adjacent tissues. TCRdb passed the multiplex PCR reads through MiXCR, listing each CDR3 protein once. The sample yields 120,000 or so distinct CDR3 sequences, approximately 20% seen once. CDR1 is SNHLY and CDR2 is FYNNEI in the germline V gene. Trimming took off 0 bases at V and 7 bases at J, with 19 bases between the two ends. This CDR3 contains 17 residues. Samples came from axillary lymph nodes draining the breast cancer. Regarding this clonotype: Its antigen is not known.

Whole-study findings and limits: Data fit most tumor T cells coming from lymph node, expanding in tumor.

This sequence joins TRBV2 and TRBJ2-4, with a tentative D call TRBD1 (5 bases). This clonotype was obtained from a female donor with breast cancer. Some clones in this sample may be carry-over from other donors' samples. Sequencing used axillary lymph node tissue. The CDR3 loop reads CASSEALQSYRPNIQYF. CDR3 sequence (DNA): TGTGCCAGCAGTGAAGCGCTTCAGAGTTACAGGCCCAACATTCAGTACTTC.